A single sample gave rise to the 12 T cell receptor beta chains below, sequenced in a study of blood T cell repertoires in COVID-19. This table comes from immunoSEQ multiplex PCR, and its TCRdb copy is limited to in-frame clones, with some not included. The sample holds fewer than 300,000 clones; over 80% are singletons and the top ten take 6.3%. The source material was peripheral blood. These receptors all stem from a woman between 50 and 59 years old with COVID-19, enrolled during active disease.

CDR3 sequence (DNA): TGCGCCAGCAGCCCCCTGGGACAGGCCCTCGTGGGGGAGCAGTACTTC. This encodes CASSPLGQALVGEQYF. The rearrangement joins TRBV5-1 to TRBJ2-7; 8 bases line up with TRBD1. V dropped 4 bases and J dropped 7; count of bases not matched to a gene: 16. CDR3 length equals 16 residues. In germline, CDR1 is SGHRS, CDR2 YFSETQ.

The CDR3 protein is CATSEGSKGATEAFF. CDR3 bases: TGTGCCACCAGTGAGGGCTCAAAGGGGGCGACTGAAGCTTTCTTT. V and J are TRBV24-1 and TRBJ1-1; 7 nucleotides match TRBD1. Per the germline V gene, CDR1 is KGHDR and CDR2 is SFDVKD. This CDR3 contains 15 residues. With 4 bases clipped from V and 5 bases from J, the junction kept 9 bases outside the gene matches.

The gene calls are TRBV12-3 or TRBV12-4 and TRBJ1-6; TRBD1 matches 8 bases. Unmatched junction bases numbered 1, after V lost 6 bases and J lost 6 bases. This CDR3 has 13 residues. DNA of the CDR3: TGTGCCAGCAGCGGACAGGGTAATTCACCCCTCCACTTT. Protein: CASSGQGNSPLHF.

The rearrangement links TRBV11-3 to TRBJ2-3; D might be TRBD2 (5 bases). CDR1 SGHNT and CDR2 YENEEA come from the germline V gene. This CDR3 has 12 amino acids. Trimming stripped 6 bases from V and 5 bases from J, with 9 bases between. The CDR3 region is CASSPGVDTQYF. The CDR3 nucleotides are TGTGCCAGCAGTCCCGGGGTAGATACGCAGTATTTT.

The V call is TRBV30, the J call TRBJ1-1; D is possibly TRBD1 (6 bases). The germline gives CDR1 GTSNPN, CDR2 SVGIG (reference sequence). This CDR3 contains 13 residues. Trimming left V 3 bases short and J 1 base short, with 9 bases between. The CDR3 region is CAWRQGQNTEAFF. Here the CDR3 DNA reads TGTGCCTGGAGGCAGGGGCAGAACACTGAAGCTTTCTTT.

The chain employs TRBV7-9 and TRBJ1-2, with 7 positions matching TRBD1. V gave up 1 base and J gave up 2 bases; unmatched junction bases: 1. CDR1 and CDR2 (germline): SEHNR, FQNEAQ (reference sequence). The CDR3 is 14 amino acids. The DNA for the CDR3 is TGTGCCAGCAGCTTAGTACAGGGGAACTATGGCTACACCTTC. Amino acids: CASSLVQGNYGYTF.

The chain is built from TRBV6-4 and TRBJ2-3; weak D call: TRBD2 (6 bases). Germline lookup yields CDR1 MRHNA and CDR2 SNTAGT. The length of the CDR3 is 16 residues. Trimming took off 6 bases at V and 5 bases at J, with 21 bases between the two ends. The DNA for the CDR3 is TGTGCCAGCAGGATCGGCCAGGGCGGGCGGGAAGATACGCAGTATTTT. It specifies CASRIGQGGREDTQYF.

The chain has TRBV5-8 and TRBJ2-3, with D perhaps matching TRBD1 (7 bases). The length of the CDR3 is 15 residues. CDR1 and CDR2 (germline): SGHTS, YDEGEE. Trimming removed 4 bases from V and 0 bases from J, with 12 bases in between. The CDR3 DNA follows: TGTGCCAGCAGCGCGGGACAGACTAGCACAGATACGCAGTATTTT. It specifies CASSAGQTSTDTQYF.

A few counts support this clone. V gene TRBV9 combines with J gene TRBJ2-1, with 10 nucleotides matching TRBD2. The CDR3 covers 14 residues. J gave up 10 bases and V 1 base, and 5 bases lay outside the gene matches. Germline V gives CDR1 SGDLS, CDR2 YYNGEE. This CDR3 is CASSVLAGDWEQFF. DNA of the CDR3: TGTGCCAGCAGCGTACTAGCGGGAGATTGGGAGCAGTTCTTC.

This clone was detected only once. The CDR3 sequence is CASSLYDGRGGYEQFF. CDR3 bases: TGTGCCAGCAGTTTATATGACGGGAGGGGCGGATATGAGCAGTTCTTC. V and J are TRBV27 and TRBJ2-1; TRBD2 matches at 8 bases. Unmatched junction bases numbered 10, after V lost 1 base and J lost 8 bases. Germline-derived CDR1 and CDR2 are MNHEY and SMNVEV (reference sequence). CDR3 length: 16 residues.

V is TRBV7-2 and J is TRBJ1-1, with D maybe TRBD1 (5 bases). CDR1 SGHTA and CDR2 FQGNSA come from the germline V gene. Trimming left V 5 bases short and J 1 base short, with 8 bases between. The length of the CDR3 is 13 residues. CDR3 DNA: TGTGCCAGCAGCCGAACAGGGAACACTGAAGCTTTCTTT. It codes for CASSRTGNTEAFF.

The rearrangement joins TRBV5-1 to TRBJ2-1; the D gene is possibly TRBD2 (6 bases). Germline CDR1 reads SGHRS; CDR2 reads YFSETQ. This CDR3 is 13 amino acids long. Deletions cut 6 bases from V and 1 base from J, with 8 bases between. CDR3 coding DNA: TGCGCCAGCACTAGCGAATCCTACAATGAGCAGTTCTTC. This encodes CASTSESYNEQFF.